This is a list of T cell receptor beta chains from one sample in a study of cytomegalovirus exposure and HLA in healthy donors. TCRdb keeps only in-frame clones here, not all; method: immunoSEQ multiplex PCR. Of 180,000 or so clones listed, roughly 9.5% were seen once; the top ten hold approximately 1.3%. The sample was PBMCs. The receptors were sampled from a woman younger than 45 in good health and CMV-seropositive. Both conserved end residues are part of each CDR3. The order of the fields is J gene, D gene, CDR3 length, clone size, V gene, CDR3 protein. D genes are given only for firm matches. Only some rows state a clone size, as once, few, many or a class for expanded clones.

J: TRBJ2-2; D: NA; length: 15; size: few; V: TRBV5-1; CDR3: CASSPGGPNTGELFF
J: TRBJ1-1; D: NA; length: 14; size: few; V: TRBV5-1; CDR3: CASSLGGPEAEAFF
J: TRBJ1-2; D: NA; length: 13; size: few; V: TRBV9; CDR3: CASSVNLNYGYTF
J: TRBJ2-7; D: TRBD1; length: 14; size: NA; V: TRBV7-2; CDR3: CASSAGTESYEQYF
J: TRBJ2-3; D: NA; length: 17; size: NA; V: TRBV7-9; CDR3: CASSLEGGLYSTDTQYF
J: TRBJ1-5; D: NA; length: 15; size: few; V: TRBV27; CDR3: CASSSYRYLGQPQHF
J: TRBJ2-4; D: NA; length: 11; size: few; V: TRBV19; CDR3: CASTAKNIQYF
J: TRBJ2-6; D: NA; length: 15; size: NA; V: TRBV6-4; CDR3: CASSDSSSGANVLTF
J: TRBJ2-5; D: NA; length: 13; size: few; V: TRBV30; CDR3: CAWSYSYGETQYF
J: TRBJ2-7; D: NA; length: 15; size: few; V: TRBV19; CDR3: CASSIGGGPSYEQYF
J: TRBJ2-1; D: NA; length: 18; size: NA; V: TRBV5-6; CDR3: CASSLEEGGAAKYNEQFF
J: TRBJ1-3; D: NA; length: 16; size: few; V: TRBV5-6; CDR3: CASSPSVVISGNTIYF
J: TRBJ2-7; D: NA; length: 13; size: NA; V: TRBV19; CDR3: CASAGTNSYEQYF
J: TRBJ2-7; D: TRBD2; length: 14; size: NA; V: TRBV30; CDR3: CAWRSRGGRYEQYF
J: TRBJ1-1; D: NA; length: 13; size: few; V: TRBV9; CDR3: CASSVSPNTEAFF
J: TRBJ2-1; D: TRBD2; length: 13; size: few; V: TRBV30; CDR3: CAWSTGGPNEQFF
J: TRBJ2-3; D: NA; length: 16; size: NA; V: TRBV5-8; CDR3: CASSLYWGTSTDTQYF
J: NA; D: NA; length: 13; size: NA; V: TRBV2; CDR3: CASTGRGSYEQYF
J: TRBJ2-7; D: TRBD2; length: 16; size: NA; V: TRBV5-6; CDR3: CASSLDSGSPGYEQYF
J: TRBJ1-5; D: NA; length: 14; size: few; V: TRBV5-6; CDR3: CASSLWGGNQPQHF
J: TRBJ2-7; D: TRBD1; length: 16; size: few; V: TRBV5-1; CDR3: CASSQNPGGKSYEQYF
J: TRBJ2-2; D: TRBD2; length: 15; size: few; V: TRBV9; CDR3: CASSTSGTAPGELFF
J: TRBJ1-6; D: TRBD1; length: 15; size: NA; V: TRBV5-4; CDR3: CASSLGGQPYSPLHF
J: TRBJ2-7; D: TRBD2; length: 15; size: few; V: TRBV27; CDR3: CASSFLLAGIYEQYF
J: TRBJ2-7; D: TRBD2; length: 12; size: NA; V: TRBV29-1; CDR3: CSRGGAIDEQYF
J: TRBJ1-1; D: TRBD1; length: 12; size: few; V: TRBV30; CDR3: CAWSTGQVEAFF
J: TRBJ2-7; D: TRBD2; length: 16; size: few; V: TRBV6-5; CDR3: CASSYSVGGGSYEQYF
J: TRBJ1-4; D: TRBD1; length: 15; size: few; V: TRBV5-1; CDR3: CASSGQGSGGEKLFF
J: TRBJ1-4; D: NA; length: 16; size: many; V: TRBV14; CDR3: CASSQDLVATNEKLFF
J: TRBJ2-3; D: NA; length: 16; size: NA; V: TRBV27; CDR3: CASSLSRRRGTDTQYF
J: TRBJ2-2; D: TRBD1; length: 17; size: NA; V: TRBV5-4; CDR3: CASSSAGTGGNTGELFF
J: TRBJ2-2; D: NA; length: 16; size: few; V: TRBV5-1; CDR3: CASSYRASTGTGELFF
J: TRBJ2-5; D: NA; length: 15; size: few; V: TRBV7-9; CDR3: CASSFGSGSQETQYF
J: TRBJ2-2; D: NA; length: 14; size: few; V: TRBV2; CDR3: CASSEGAVTGELFF
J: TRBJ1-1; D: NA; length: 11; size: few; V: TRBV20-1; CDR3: CSAVRAHEAFF
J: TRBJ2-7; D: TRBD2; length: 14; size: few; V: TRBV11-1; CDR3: CASSLLAASYEQYF
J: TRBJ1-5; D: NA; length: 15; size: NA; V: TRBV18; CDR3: CASSQETAPNQPQHF
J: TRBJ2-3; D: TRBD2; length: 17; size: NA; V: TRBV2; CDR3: CASSEAFSGSHTDTQYF
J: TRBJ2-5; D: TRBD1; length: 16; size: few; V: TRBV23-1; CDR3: CASSQSSGTAQETQYF
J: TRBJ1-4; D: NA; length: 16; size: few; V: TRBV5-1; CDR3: CASSLAPSMANEKLFF
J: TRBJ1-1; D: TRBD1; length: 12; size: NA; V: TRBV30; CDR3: CAWTETGPEAFF
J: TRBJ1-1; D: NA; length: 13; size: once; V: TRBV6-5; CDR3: CASIPRGGTEAFF
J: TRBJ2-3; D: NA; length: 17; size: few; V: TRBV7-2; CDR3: CASSLKLLGGRPDTQYF
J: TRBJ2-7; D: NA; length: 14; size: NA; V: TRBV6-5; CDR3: CASSSHGQAYEQYF
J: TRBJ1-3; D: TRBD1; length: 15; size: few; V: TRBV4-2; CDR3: CASSQLLDRGNTIYF